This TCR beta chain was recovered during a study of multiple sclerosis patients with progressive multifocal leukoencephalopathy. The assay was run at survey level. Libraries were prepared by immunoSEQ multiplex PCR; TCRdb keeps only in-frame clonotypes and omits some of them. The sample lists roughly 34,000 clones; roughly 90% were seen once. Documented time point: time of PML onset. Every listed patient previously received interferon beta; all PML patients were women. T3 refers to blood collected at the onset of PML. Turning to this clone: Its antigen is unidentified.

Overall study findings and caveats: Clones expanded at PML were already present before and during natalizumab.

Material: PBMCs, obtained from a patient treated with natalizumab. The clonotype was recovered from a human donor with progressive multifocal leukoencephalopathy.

CDR3 DNA: TGTGCCAGCAGTCTTTCCGGGTCCGGAAACACCATATATTTT. Translated, it gives CASSLSGSGNTIYF. This chain connects TRBV6-1 to TRBJ1-3; no clear D gene. The CDR3 spans 14 residues. V was pared by 5 bases and J by 4 bases, with 12 bases between. The germline V gene has CDR1 MNHNS and CDR2 SASEGT.